Described below is a single TCR beta chain sequence and its context. Its matching antigen is unknown. TCR alpha and TCR beta cDNA libraries carrying sample barcodes and UMIs came from 5'RACE with constant-segment primers. TCRdb ran MiXCR on the 5' RACE reads and lists one entry per CDR3 protein. The sample holds about 180,000 distinct CDR3 sequences; 16% are singletons and the top ten take just over 2%. These data belong to a study of T-cell memory formation after mild COVID-19. Study outcomes and limitations: Clones that got smaller from day 15 to 85 had even CD4/CD8, while clones growing later tipped toward CD4+.

The CDR3 loop spans 15 amino acids. With V trimmed by 10 bases and J by 7 bases, 15 bases remained unmatched. Germline-derived CDR1 and CDR2 are MNHEY and SVGAGI. Material for sequencing was PBMCs or a T cell subset sorted from them (not recorded which). This receptor was obtained from an adult woman who had mild COVID-19 (a few samples of this study predate the infection). Cell type and time point are not known. This rearrangement joins TRBV6-5 to TRBJ1-1, with 10 bases matching TRBD1. The CDR3 spells CAIQSLDRGRDEAFF. The CDR3 bases are TGTGCCATCCAGTCTTTAGACAGGGGGCGCGATGAAGCTTTCTTT.